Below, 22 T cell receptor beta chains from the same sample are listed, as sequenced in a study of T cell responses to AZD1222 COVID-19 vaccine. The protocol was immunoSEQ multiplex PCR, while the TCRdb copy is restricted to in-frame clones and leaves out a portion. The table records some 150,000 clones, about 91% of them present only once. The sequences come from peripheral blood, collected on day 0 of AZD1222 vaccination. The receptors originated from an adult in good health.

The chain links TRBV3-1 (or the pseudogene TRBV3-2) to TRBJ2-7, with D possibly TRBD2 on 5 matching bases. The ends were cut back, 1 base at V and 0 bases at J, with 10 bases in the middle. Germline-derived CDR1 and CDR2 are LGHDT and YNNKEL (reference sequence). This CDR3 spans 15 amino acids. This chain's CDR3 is CASSQGGLSSYEQYF. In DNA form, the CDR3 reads TGTGCCAGCAGCCAAGGCGGGCTCAGCTCCTACGAGCAGTACTTC.

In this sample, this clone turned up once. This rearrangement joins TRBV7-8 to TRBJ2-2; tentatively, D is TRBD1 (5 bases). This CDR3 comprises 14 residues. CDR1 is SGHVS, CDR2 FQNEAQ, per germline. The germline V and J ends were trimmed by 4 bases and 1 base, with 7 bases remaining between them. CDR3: CASSSTGNTGELFF. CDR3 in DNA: TGTGCCAGCAGCTCCACAGGGAACACCGGGGAGCTGTTTTTT.

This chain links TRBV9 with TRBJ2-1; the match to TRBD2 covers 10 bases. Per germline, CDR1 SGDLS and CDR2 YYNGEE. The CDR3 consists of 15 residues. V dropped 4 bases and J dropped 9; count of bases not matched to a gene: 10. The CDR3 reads CASSTSSGRAAEQFF. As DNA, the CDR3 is TGTGCCAGCAGCACCTCTAGCGGGAGAGCTGCTGAGCAGTTCTTC.

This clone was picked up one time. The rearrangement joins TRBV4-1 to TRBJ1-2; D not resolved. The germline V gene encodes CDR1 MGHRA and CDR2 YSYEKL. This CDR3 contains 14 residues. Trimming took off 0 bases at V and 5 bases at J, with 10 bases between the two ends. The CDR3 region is CASSQDPGFYGYTF. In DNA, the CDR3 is TGCGCCAGCAGCCAAGACCCGGGTTTTTATGGCTACACCTTC.

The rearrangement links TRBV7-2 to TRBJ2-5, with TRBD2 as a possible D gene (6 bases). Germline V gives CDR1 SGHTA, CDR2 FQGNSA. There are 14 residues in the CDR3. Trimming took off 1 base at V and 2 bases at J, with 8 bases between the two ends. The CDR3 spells CASSLGGDQETQYF. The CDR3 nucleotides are TGTGCCAGCAGCTTAGGCGGGGATCAAGAGACCCAGTACTTC.

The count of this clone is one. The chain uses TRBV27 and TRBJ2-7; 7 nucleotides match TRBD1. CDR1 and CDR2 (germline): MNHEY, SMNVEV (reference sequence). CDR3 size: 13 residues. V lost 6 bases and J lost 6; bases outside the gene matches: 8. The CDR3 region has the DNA TGTGCCAGCAGCTTGGGGACAGCCGCCGAGCAGTACTTC. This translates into CASSLGTAAEQYF.

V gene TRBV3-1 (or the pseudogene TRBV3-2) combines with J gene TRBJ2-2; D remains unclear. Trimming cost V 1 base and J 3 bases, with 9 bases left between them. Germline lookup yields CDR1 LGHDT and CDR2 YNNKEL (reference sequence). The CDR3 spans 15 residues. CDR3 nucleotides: TGTGCCAGCAGCCAAGGGAGCCTACACACCGGGGAGCTGTTTTTT. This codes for CASSQGSLHTGELFF.

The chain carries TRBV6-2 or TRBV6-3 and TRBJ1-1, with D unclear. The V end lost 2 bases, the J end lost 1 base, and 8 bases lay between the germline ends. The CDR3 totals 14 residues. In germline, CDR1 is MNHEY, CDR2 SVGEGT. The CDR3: CASSYRQSNTEAFF. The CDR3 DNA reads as TGTGCCAGCAGTTACCGGCAGTCGAACACTGAAGCTTTCTTT.

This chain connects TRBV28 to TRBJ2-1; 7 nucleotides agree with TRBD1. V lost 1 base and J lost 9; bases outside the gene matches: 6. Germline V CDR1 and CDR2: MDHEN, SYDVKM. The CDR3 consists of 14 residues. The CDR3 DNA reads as TGTGCCAGCAGTTTATTGGACAGGCCTTTTGAGCAGTTCTTC. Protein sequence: CASSLLDRPFEQFF.

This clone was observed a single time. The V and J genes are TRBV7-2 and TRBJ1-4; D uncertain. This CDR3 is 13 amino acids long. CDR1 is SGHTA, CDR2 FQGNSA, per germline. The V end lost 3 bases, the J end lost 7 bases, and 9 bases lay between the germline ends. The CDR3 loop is CASSFPTREKLFF. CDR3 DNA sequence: TGTGCCAGCAGCTTCCCGACACGTGAAAAACTGTTTTTT.

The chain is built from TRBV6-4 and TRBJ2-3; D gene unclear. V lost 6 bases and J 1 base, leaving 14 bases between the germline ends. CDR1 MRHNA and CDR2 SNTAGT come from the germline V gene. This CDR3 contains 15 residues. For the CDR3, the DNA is TGTGCCAGCAGCCCAAGCCAGGACGGCACAGATACGCAGTATTTT. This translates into CASSPSQDGTDTQYF.

The CDR3, as DNA: TGTGCCAGCAGCAATAGGGTGGGGACAGGGCTGGAAAAACTGTTTTTT. Translation: CASSNRVGTGLEKLFF. V gene TRBV7-9 combines with J gene TRBJ1-4; 9 bases match TRBD1. Germline assignment: CDR1 SEHNR and CDR2 FQNEAQ (reference sequence). The trim removed 5 bases at V and 8 bases at J, leaving 12 bases unmatched. There are 16 residues in the CDR3.

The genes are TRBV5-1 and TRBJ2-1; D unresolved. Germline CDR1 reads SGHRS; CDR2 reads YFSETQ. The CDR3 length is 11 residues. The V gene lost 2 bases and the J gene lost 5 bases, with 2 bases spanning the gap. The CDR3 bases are TGCGCCAGCAGCTTAAACAATGAGCAGTTCTTC. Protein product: CASSLNNEQFF.

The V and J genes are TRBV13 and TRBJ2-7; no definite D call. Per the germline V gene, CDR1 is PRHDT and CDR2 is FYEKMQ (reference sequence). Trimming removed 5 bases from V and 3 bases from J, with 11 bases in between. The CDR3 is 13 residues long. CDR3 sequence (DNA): TGTGCCAGCAGCCCCGGACCCGACTACGAGCAGTACTTC. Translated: CASSPGPDYEQYF.

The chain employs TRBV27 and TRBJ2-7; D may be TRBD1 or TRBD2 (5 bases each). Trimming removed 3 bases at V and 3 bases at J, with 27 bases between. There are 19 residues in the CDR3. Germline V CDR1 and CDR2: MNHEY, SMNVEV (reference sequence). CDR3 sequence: CASSFSPILRGRRDYEQYF. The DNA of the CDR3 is TGTGCCAGCAGTTTTAGCCCGATCCTCCGGGGCCGTAGGGACTACGAGCAGTACTTC.

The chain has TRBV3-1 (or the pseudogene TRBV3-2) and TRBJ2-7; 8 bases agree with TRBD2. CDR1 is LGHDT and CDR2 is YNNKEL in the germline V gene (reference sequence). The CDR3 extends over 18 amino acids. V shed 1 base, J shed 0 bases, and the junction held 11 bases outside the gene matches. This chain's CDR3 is CASSQASSRGADSYEQYF. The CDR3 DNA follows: TGTGCCAGCAGCCAAGCTTCTTCGCGGGGGGCCGACTCCTACGAGCAGTACTTC.

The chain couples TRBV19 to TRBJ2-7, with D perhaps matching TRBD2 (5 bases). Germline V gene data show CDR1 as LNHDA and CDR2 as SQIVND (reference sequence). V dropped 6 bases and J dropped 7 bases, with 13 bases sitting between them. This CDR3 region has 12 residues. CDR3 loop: CASSGVGVEQYF. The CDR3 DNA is TGTGCCAGTAGCGGGGTGGGTGTGGAGCAGTACTTC.

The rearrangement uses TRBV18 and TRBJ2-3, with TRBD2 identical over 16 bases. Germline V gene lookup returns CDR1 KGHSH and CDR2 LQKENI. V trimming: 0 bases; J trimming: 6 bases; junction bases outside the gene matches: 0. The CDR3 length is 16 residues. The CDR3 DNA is TGTGCCAGCTCACCACCGGGACTAGCGGGAGGGGATACGCAGTATTTT. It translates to CASSPPGLAGGDTQYF.

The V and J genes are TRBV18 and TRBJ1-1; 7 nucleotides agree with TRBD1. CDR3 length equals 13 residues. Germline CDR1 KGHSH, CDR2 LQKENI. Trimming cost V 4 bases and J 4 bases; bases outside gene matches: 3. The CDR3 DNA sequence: TGTGCCAGCTCACAGGGGGCGCGCACTGAAGCTTTCTTT. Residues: CASSQGARTEAFF.

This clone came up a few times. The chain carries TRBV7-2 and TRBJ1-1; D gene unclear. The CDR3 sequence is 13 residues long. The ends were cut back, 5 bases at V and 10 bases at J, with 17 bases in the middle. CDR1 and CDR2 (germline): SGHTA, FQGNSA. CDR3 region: CASSPGPLGLAFF. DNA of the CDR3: TGTGCCAGCAGCCCGGGCCCACTCGGTCTAGCTTTCTTT.

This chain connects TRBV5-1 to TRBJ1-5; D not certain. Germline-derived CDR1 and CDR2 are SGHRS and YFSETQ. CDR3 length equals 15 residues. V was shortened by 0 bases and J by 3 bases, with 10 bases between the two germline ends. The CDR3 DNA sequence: TGCGCCAGCAGCTTGGACTCAGGATACAATCAGCCCCAGCATTTT. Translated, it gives CASSLDSGYNQPQHF.

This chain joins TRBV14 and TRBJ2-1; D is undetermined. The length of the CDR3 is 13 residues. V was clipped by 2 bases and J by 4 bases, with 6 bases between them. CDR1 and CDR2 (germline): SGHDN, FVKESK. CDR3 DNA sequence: TGTGCCAGCAGCCAACTGAGATACAATGAGCAGTTCTTC. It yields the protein CASSQLRYNEQFF. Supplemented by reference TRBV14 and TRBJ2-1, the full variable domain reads EAGVTQFPSHSVIEKGQTVTLRCDPISGHDNLYWYRRVMGKEIKFLLHFVKESKQDESGMPNNRFLAERTGGTYSTLKVQPAELEDSGVYFCASSQLRYNEQFFGPGTRLTVL.